The 16 T cell receptor beta chains in this list originate from one sample, sequenced in a study of T cells in Graves' hyperthyroidism and ophthalmopathy. RNA transcripts gave rise to amplified TCR beta CDR3 regions. The TCR CDR3 first-round RT-PCR relied on the HTBI primer set. TCRdb re-derived calls from the multiplex PCR reads in MiXCR, one entry per CDR3 protein. Of under 400,000 distinct CDR3 sequences listed, under 25% are singletons. The source material was blood. The receptors were gathered from a woman between 45 and 65 years old with Graves' hyperthyroidism.

On this clonotype itself: This could be a read error, since a much larger clone is one nucleotide away. This rearrangement joins TRBV7-2 to TRBJ2-4; 8 bases are a match to TRBD1. V dropped 2 bases and J dropped 7; count of bases not matched to a gene: 4. The germline CDR1 and CDR2 sequences are SGHTA and FQGNSA. The CDR3 consists of 14 residues. CDR3 DNA sequence: TGTGCCAGCAGCTTACAGGGGGCGGCGAACATTCAGTACTTC. It translates to CASSLQGAANIQYF. The full variable domain, with the rest looked up from reference TRBV7-2 and TRBJ2-4, is GAGVSQSPSNKVTEKGKDVELRCDPISGHTALYWYRQSLGQGLEFLIYFQGNSAPDKSGLPSDRFSAERTGGSVSTLTIQRTQQEDSAVYLCASSLQGAANIQYFGAGTRLSVL.

This clonotype has a handful of counts. CDR3 amino acids: CASSREGGNTGELFF. CDR3 DNA: TGCGCCAGCAGCCGCGAGGGGGGGAACACCGGGGAGCTGTTTTTT. J is TRBJ2-2 and V is TRBV5-1; TRBD1 or TRBD2 may be the D gene (6 bases each). Per the germline V gene, CDR1 is SGHRS and CDR2 is YFSETQ. The length of the CDR3 is 15 residues. V was trimmed by 4 bases and J by 1 base, leaving 11 bases between them. Supplemented by reference TRBV5-1 and TRBJ2-2, the full variable domain reads KAGVTQTPRYLIKTRGQQVTLSCSPISGHRSVSWYQQTPGQGLQFLFEYFSETQRNKGNFPGRFSGRQFSNSRSEMNVSTLELGDSALYLCASSREGGNTGELFFGEGSRLTVL.

This clonotype was picked up a small number of times. The chain has TRBV11-3 and TRBJ2-7; 7 positions match TRBD2. The CDR3 runs to 15 residues. Trimming at V came to 3 bases and at J to 6 bases, leaving 11 bases not matched to a gene. Germline lookup yields CDR1 SGHNT and CDR2 YENEEA. The CDR3 region has the DNA TGTGCCAGCAGCTTTCCGGGAGGTCCTTTCTCCGAGCAGTACTTC. Its protein is CASSFPGGPFSEQYF.

This clonotype was detected many times. This chain links TRBV20-1 with TRBJ2-7; no reliable D call. Between the trimmed V and J ends, which lost 0 bases and 0 bases, there was a span of 9 bases. The CDR3 runs to 14 residues. Per the germline V gene, CDR1 is DFQATT and CDR2 is SNEGSKA (reference sequence). The DNA for the CDR3 is TGCAGTGCTAGAGATGGTAGGGTCTCCTACGAGCAGTACTTC. Translated: CSARDGRVSYEQYF.

Ten or more counts support this clonotype. At one end the junction does not follow the germline gene, possibly because of a read error. This rearrangement joins TRBV30 to TRBJ1-5; D ambiguous. There are 13 residues in the CDR3. The V gene's germline CDR1 is GTSNPN and CDR2 SVGIG (reference sequence). The chain's CDR3 is CAWSVEGKQPQHF. The DNA of the CDR3 is TGTGCCTGGAGTGTGGAGGGCAAGCAGCCCCAGCATTTT.

The chain links TRBV6-1 to TRBJ2-2, with no clear D. The germline CDR1 and CDR2 sequences are MNHNS and SASEGT. The V end lost 2 bases, the J end lost 6 bases, and 10 bases lay between the germline ends. This CDR3 comprises 14 residues. CDR3 amino acids: CASSESRVSGELFF. DNA of the CDR3: TGTGCCAGCAGTGAAAGTCGGGTCTCCGGGGAGCTGTTTTTT.

This clonotype was found many times. This sequence joins TRBV7-3 and TRBJ2-2, with TRBD1 matching 10 bases. The CDR3 consists of 16 residues. Germline V gene sequence: CDR1 SGHTA, CDR2 FQGTGA. J lost 6 bases, V lost 0 bases, and 4 bases had no gene match. CDR3 coding DNA: TGTGCCAGCAGCTTAACGGGGACAGGGGCCGCCGGGGAGCTGTTTTTT. Protein: CASSLTGTGAAGELFF.

The table lists this clonotype with many counts. This chain uses TRBV20-1 with TRBJ2-7; D is possibly TRBD1 (5 bases). The V end was cut by 3 bases, the J end by 4 bases, with 16 bases between. Germline V gene sequence: CDR1 DFQATT, CDR2 SNEGSKA (reference sequence). This CDR3 contains 14 residues. The CDR3 here is CSASMSRTPYEQYF. CDR3 coding DNA: TGCAGTGCTAGCATGAGTAGGACACCGTACGAGCAGTACTTC.

This clonotype was seen at least ten times. This sequence joins TRBV30 and TRBJ2-7; 9 nucleotides agree with TRBD1. V gave up 1 base and J gave up 5 bases; unmatched junction bases: 9. This CDR3 has 15 residues. Germline V gene lookup returns CDR1 GTSNPN and CDR2 SVGIG (reference sequence). The CDR3 sequence is CAWSDQTGGINEQYF. DNA for the CDR3: TGTGCCTGGAGTGATCAGACAGGGGGGATTAACGAGCAGTACTTC.

This clonotype was seen repeatedly, ten times or more. This chain connects TRBV7-8 to TRBJ2-7; 10 bases line up with TRBD2. Germline trimming cut 5 bases from V and 5 bases from J; bases unmatched to any gene: 9. This CDR3 region has 15 residues. Per the germline V gene, CDR1 is SGHVS and CDR2 is FQNEAQ. For the CDR3, the DNA is TGTGCCAGCAGCCGCCTAGCGGGAGTGCGCAACGAGCAGTACTTC. Amino acid sequence: CASSRLAGVRNEQYF.

There are many counts of this clonotype. The chain has TRBV20-1 and TRBJ2-3, with D perhaps assigned TRBD1 or TRBD2 (5 bases each). Trimming took off 8 bases at V and 1 base at J, with 19 bases between the two ends. Per germline, CDR1 DFQATT and CDR2 SNEGSKA (reference sequence). This CDR3 is built from 15 residues. The CDR3 DNA is TGCAGTACGTCCTCAGGGAGAGTGGGCACAGATACGCAGTATTTT. Its protein product is CSTSSGRVGTDTQYF.

This clonotype was seen only a few times. The chain uses TRBV19 and TRBJ2-2; no firm D call. This CDR3 is 13 amino acids long. Trimming shortened V by 3 bases and J by 5 bases, and 7 bases separated the two germline ends. CDR1 is LNHDA and CDR2 is SQIVND in the germline V gene (reference sequence). This CDR3 reads CASSMLATGELFF. CDR3 DNA: TGTGCCAGTAGTATGTTGGCGACCGGGGAGCTGTTTTTT.

This clonotype was counted ten times or more. The V gene is TRBV5-1, the J gene TRBJ2-3; 8 bases align to TRBD1. The CDR3 loop spans 15 amino acids. J lost 4 bases, V lost 0 bases, and 4 bases had no gene match. Per the germline V gene, CDR1 is SGHRS and CDR2 is YFSETQ. CDR3 in DNA: TGCGCCAGCAGCTTGGTGGCCAGGGGGCCAGATACGCAGTATTTT. Translating gives CASSLVARGPDTQYF.

The chain recombines TRBV2 with TRBJ2-7; D gene ambiguous. From germline, CDR1 is SNHLY and CDR2 FYNNEI. The CDR3 loop spans 15 amino acids. Between the trimmed V and J ends, which lost 7 bases and 3 bases, there was a span of 19 bases. The CDR3 loop is CASTPQITANYEQYF. For the CDR3, the DNA is TGTGCCAGCACCCCCCAGATCACCGCCAACTACGAGCAGTACTTC.

Worth noting for this clonotype: A read error may explain this, as a much larger clone is one base away. This chain connects TRBV4-1 to TRBJ1-1, with D maybe TRBD1 (6 bases). There are 14 residues in the CDR3. Germline CDR1 reads MGHRA; CDR2 reads YSYEKL. Trimming left V 4 bases short and J 3 bases short, with 12 bases between. The DNA for the CDR3 is TGCGCCAGCAGCCGACAGGTAGGGGACACTGAAGCTTTCTTT. Translated: CASSRQVGDTEAFF.

The rearrangement links TRBV2 to TRBJ2-1; 8 bases match TRBD2. Germline V gene sequence: CDR1 SNHLY, CDR2 FYNNEI. The CDR3 is made up of 12 amino acids. V lost 7 bases and J lost 7; bases outside the gene matches: 3. Here the CDR3 DNA reads TGTGCCAGCATGCCGGGGGGGAATGAGCAGTTCTTC. Translating it yields CASMPGGNEQFF.